This is a list of T cell receptor beta chains from one sample in a study of T cells after yellow fever vaccination. TCRdb used MiXCR to reprocess the 5' RACE reads, holding one entry per CDR3 protein. Found here are some 500,000 distinct CDR3 sequences, roughly 13% of them singletons; the top ten hold roughly an eighth. Sequencing used PBMCs, obtained on the day of the yellow fever booster vaccination. The receptors were gathered from a man in his thirties or forties who received the YFV17D yellow fever vaccine. Both conserved end residues are part of each CDR3. The D gene is left open where the match is weak. Some rows have no size entry. The others give once, few or many, or a class for an expanded clone.

d_gene,j_gene,v_gene,abundance,CDR3nt,CDR3aa
TRBD1,TRBJ1-3,TRBV12-3/TRBV12-4,few,TGTGCCAGCAGTTGGACAGGGGTAAACTCTGGAAACACCATATATTTT,CASSWTGVNSGNTIYF
.,TRBJ1-4,TRBV20-1,.,TGCAGTGCTATTCGAGCTCAGTCCGCAAATGAAAAACTGTTTTTT,CSAIRAQSANEKLFF
.,TRBJ2-2,TRBV20-1,.,TGCAGTGCCCGATCCCCGAACACCGGGGAGCTGTTTTTT,CSARSPNTGELFF
.,TRBJ2-3,TRBV24-1,.,TGTGCCACCCAAAATGCCCGGGACACAGATACGCAGTATTTT,CATQNARDTDTQYF
.,TRBJ2-1,TRBV15,.,TGTGCCACCAGCGCGCGACAGGATGAGCAGTTCTTC,CATSARQDEQFF
.,TRBJ2-1,TRBV7-6,few,TGTGCCAGCAGCCGTGCCTTTGGTGCGCAAGCTAACAATGAGCAGTTCTTC,CASSRAFGAQANNEQFF
.,TRBJ2-7,TRBV11-2,.,TGTGCCAGCACCACCACCGGGGGGCCCTCCTACGAGCAGTACTTC,CASTTTGGPSYEQYF
.,TRBJ2-2,TRBV5-1,.,TGCGCCAGCAGCCCGGGACACACGGGGATGGGGGATCTGTTTTTT,CASSPGHTGMGDLFF
.,TRBJ2-7,TRBV20-1,many,TGCAGTGCTTACCGGGACGGAACCTACGAGCAGTACTTC,CSAYRDGTYEQYF
TRBD2,TRBJ2-7,TRBV7-2,.,TGTGCCAGCAGCCTGTGGACTAGCGGGGTCTACGAGCAGTACTTC,CASSLWTSGVYEQYF
TRBD2,TRBJ2-7,TRBV29-1,few,TGCAGCGTTGTAGCTAGCGGGAACTACGAGCAGTACTTC,CSVVASGNYEQYF
.,TRBJ1-1,TRBV5-1,.,TGCGCCAGCAGCTTGGATCGGGGGTGGAACACTGAAGCTTTCTTT,CASSLDRGWNTEAFF
.,TRBJ2-3,TRBV7-2,few,TGTGCCACTTCCTGGGGGCCCACAGATACGCAGTATTTT,CATSWGPTDTQYF
TRBD1,TRBJ2-5,TRBV5-5,.,TGTGCCAGCAGCTCAGGCAGGGGGTTCCAAGAGACCCAGTACTTC,CASSSGRGFQETQYF
.,TRBJ2-7,TRBV20-1,few,TGCAGTACGGTTGTTCCGGGCACCTACGAGCAGTACTTC,CSTVVPGTYEQYF
.,TRBJ2-1,TRBV5-1,many,TGCGCCAGCACCTTCGGAGTTGCGGGTGGCGTTTGGTTCTTC,CASTFGVAGGVWFF
TRBD2,TRBJ2-7,TRBV20-1,few,TGCAGTGCTAGAGATACCGGGAGGGCCCGGGAGCAGTACTTC,CSARDTGRAREQYF
TRBD2,TRBJ2-7,TRBV6-5,.,TGTGCCAGCAGTTACGTGGGGGCTAGCGGGAAAAGGGAGCAGTACTTC,CASSYVGASGKREQYF
TRBD2,TRBJ2-7,TRBV6-1,many,TGTGCCAGCTGTCCGGGACTAGCGGGAGACGAGCAGTACTTC,CASCPGLAGDEQYF
.,TRBJ2-1,TRBV29-1,few,TGCAGCGTTGTCGGAGGGGCCTACAATGAGCAGTTCTTC,CSVVGGAYNEQFF
.,TRBJ2-7,TRBV3-1,.,TGTGCCAGCAGCATCCGACCCTACGAGCAGTACTTC,CASSIRPYEQYF
.,TRBJ2-7,TRBV18,few,TGTGCCAGCTCACCACGGACGGACGAGCAGTACTTC,CASSPRTDEQYF
TRBD2,TRBJ2-7,TRBV4-3,few,TGCGCCAGCAGCCAGTTTAGCGGGAGTTCGGGAGGGGTCTCCTACGAGCAGTACTTC,CASSQFSGSSGGVSYEQYF
.,TRBJ2-7,TRBV7-2,many,TGTGCCAGCAGCAGTATCGGGGGACAGGGTTCGGATGGTAGCGGGGTCTCCTACGAGCAGTACTTC,CASSSIGGQGSDGSGVSYEQYF
TRBD1,TRBJ2-5,TRBV7-2,many,TGTGCCAGCAGCTTAGCAGGGGCAGGGGGCGCGGAGACCCAGTACTTC,CASSLAGAGGAETQYF
.,TRBJ1-1,TRBV27,few,TGTGCCAGCAGTTTATGGGAGGGTGGCACTGAAGCTTTCTTT,CASSLWEGGTEAFF
.,TRBJ2-3,TRBV28,.,TGTGCCAGCAGTTTCTCTAACACAGATACGCAGTATTTT,CASSFSNTDTQYF
.,TRBJ2-4,TRBV6-2/TRBV6-3,few,TGTGCCAGCAGTTACTCGAAAAGCCAGCCCCTAGCCAAAAACATTCAGTACTTC,CASSYSKSQPLAKNIQYF
TRBD2,TRBJ2-1,TRBV4-3,many,TGCGCCAGCAGCCAAGATGGTGTGGGGACTAGGTCTCATGAGCAGTTCTTC,CASSQDGVGTRSHEQFF
TRBD1,TRBJ2-1,TRBV7-8,few,TGTGCCAGCAGCTACGAAGGACAGGGGGTTAACAATGAGCAGTTCTTC,CASSYEGQGVNNEQFF
TRBD2,TRBJ2-7,TRBV20-1,.,TGCAGTGCTCCCAGCGGGAGGGGCTCCTACGAGCAGTACTTC,CSAPSGRGSYEQYF
TRBD2,TRBJ2-1,TRBV6-1,.,TGTGCCAGCAGTCCCCGTAGCGGGGTTACCTACAATGAGCAGTTCTTC,CASSPRSGVTYNEQFF
.,TRBJ2-2,TRBV6-4,few,TGTGCCAGCAGTGACAAGGCCGGGGAGCTGTTTTTT,CASSDKAGELFF
TRBD1,TRBJ2-7,TRBV10-3,few,TGTGCCATCAGTGAGTCTGGGACAGGATACTACGAGCAGTACTTC,CAISESGTGYYEQYF
.,TRBJ2-7,TRBV12-3/TRBV12-4,few,TGTGCCAGCAGTTTCGGACCGAACTACGAGCAGTACTTC,CASSFGPNYEQYF
TRBD2,TRBJ2-2,TRBV7-8,few,TGTGCCAGCAGCTCTACTAGCGGGAGGATCACCGGGGAGCTGTTTTTT,CASSSTSGRITGELFF
TRBD1,TRBJ2-7,TRBV28,.,TGTGCCAGCAGCTTTCCGGGACAGAGGACCTACGAGCAGTACTTC,CASSFPGQRTYEQYF
TRBD1,TRBJ2-1,TRBV2,.,TGTGCCAGCAGTGACTTGGGGGACAGGGTTTGGTTCTTC,CASSDLGDRVWFF
.,TRBJ1-5,TRBV3-1,few,TGTGCCAGCAGCCGCTCGGGTGAGTCCCAGCATTTT,CASSRSGESQHF
.,TRBJ2-1,TRBV21-1,.,TGTGCCAGCACAGGGGGGAACTACAATGAGCAGTTCTTC,CASTGGNYNEQFF
TRBD2,TRBJ2-7,TRBV12-3/TRBV12-4,few,TGTGCCAGCAGTCACCGGACTAGCGGGATGTACGAGCAGTACTTC,CASSHRTSGMYEQYF
.,TRBJ1-4,TRBV6-1,few,TGTGCCAGCGCTAATGGGGCTGGAGAAAAACTGTTTTTT,CASANGAGEKLFF
.,TRBJ2-2,TRBV29-1,.,TGCAGCGTTGAAGGGCAGTTGAACACCGGGGAGCTGTTTTTT,CSVEGQLNTGELFF
.,TRBJ1-1,TRBV20-1,few,TGCAGTGCTAGTTCTGTGAACACTGAAGCTTTCTTT,CSASSVNTEAFF
TRBD2,TRBJ2-5,TRBV28,few,TGTGCCAGCAGCCTAACAGCGACTAGCGGGAGAGGGGGACAAGAGACCCAGTACTTC,CASSLTATSGRGGQETQYF
TRBD2,TRBJ2-3,TRBV28,.,TGTGCCAGCAGCACCCCCGGGGGTAGCGGGAGGACAGATACGCAGTATTTT,CASSTPGGSGRTDTQYF
TRBD2,TRBJ2-5,TRBV20-1,few,TGCAGTGCTAGGCTGAACGGGGGGGGGAGAGAGACCCAGTACTTC,CSARLNGGGRETQYF
.,TRBJ2-6,TRBV6-2/TRBV6-3,few,TGTGCCAGCAGTTACTGGGGCGCTGGGGCCAACGTCCTGACTTTC,CASSYWGAGANVLTF
TRBD1,TRBJ2-6,TRBV7-9,.,TGTGCCAGCAGCACCCAGGGGGCTATTGGGGCCAACGTCCTGACTTTC,CASSTQGAIGANVLTF
TRBD2,TRBJ2-2,TRBV10-3,.,TGTGCCATCAGACCCGGGACTAGCGGCACCGGGGAGCTGTTTTTT,CAIRPGTSGTGELFF
.,TRBJ1-1,TRBV20-1,.,TGCAGTGCTAGAGATCCTCAGGGCATGAACACTGAAGCTTTCTTT,CSARDPQGMNTEAFF
TRBD1,TRBJ2-6,TRBV4-3,.,TGCGCCAGCAGCCAGGACAGGGCTGCTGGGGCCAACGTCCTGACTTTC,CASSQDRAAGANVLTF